A single sample gave rise to the 14 T cell receptor beta chains below, sequenced in a study of cytotoxic CD8 clonotypes in ibrutinib-treated CLL. Produced via immunoSEQ multiplex PCR; TCRdb's table is partial and in-frame only. The table shows roughly 56,000 clones, with approximately 75% occurring only once. The specimen was PBMCs, collected after 12 months of ibrutinib treatment. All receptors come from a human donor with chronic lymphocytic leukemia.

This clone was picked up a small number of times. This sequence joins TRBV28 and TRBJ1-2, with a weak D call TRBD1 (5 bases). The CDR3 runs 14 residues. CDR1 MDHEN and CDR2 SYDVKM come from the germline V gene. V was pared by 4 bases and J by 0 bases, with 9 bases between. The CDR3: CASSWGGANYGYTF. The CDR3 coding sequence is TGTGCCAGCAGTTGGGGGGGAGCTAACTATGGCTACACCTTC.

Points on this clone: Other nucleotide sequences in the sample specify the same CDR3. The genes are TRBV7-2 and TRBJ2-7; D ambiguous. V was pared by 0 bases and J by 3 bases, with 3 bases between. Per germline, CDR1 SGHTA and CDR2 FQGNSA. The length of the CDR3 is 12 residues. The CDR3 loop is CASSLADYEQYF. CDR3 in DNA: TGTGCCAGCAGCTTAGCTGACTACGAGCAGTACTTC.

The V call is TRBV5-1, the J call TRBJ2-3; 9 nucleotides align to TRBD2. This CDR3 comprises 14 residues. V shed 5 bases and J 6 bases; nucleotides not matched to a gene: 7. CDR1 and CDR2 from the germline V gene are SGHRS and YFSETQ. CDR3 residues: CASRLAGDADTQYF. The CDR3 region has the DNA TGCGCCAGCAGGTTAGCGGGGGATGCTGATACGCAGTATTTT.

V is TRBV27 and J is TRBJ2-1, with 10 bases that match TRBD2. The CDR3 runs 18 residues. CDR1 is MNHEY, CDR2 SMNVEV, per germline (reference sequence). V lost 5 bases, J lost 0 bases, and 10 bases stayed unmatched. This CDR3 is CASSLGVSGRTSYNEQFF. DNA of the CDR3: TGTGCCAGCAGTCTTGGGGTTAGCGGGAGGACCTCCTACAATGAGCAGTTCTTC.

V usage is TRBV2 and J usage is TRBJ2-1, with 7 bases fitting TRBD2. The ends lost 2 bases at V and 5 bases at J; junction bases unmatched: 6. The CDR3 is 15 residues long. CDR1 is SNHLY, CDR2 FYNNEI, per germline. CDR3 region: CASSEMLAENNEQFF. The CDR3 region has the DNA TGTGCCAGCAGTGAAATGCTAGCGGAGAACAATGAGCAGTTCTTC.

The J gene is TRBJ2-5, the V gene TRBV27; the match to TRBD1 covers 8 bases. With 5 bases clipped from V and 13 bases from J, the junction kept 15 bases outside the gene matches. Germline CDR1 and CDR2: MNHEY and SMNVEV (reference sequence). The CDR3 loop spans 14 amino acids. The CDR3 coding sequence is TGTGCCAGCAGTGTCCCGAGACAGGGGTTATTGGGGTACTTC. Amino acid sequence: CASSVPRQGLLGYF.

The chain employs TRBV13 and TRBJ2-3; D may be TRBD2 (6 bases). The CDR3 has 16 amino acids. The V and J ends lost 5 bases and 0 bases respectively, with 15 bases between them. In germline, CDR1 is PRHDT, CDR2 FYEKMQ (reference sequence). CDR3 in DNA: TGTGCCAGCAGCCTCCGGCTAGCGTGGAGCACAGATACGCAGTATTTT. Its translation: CASSLRLAWSTDTQYF.

This clone was counted between two and nine times. CDR3 nucleotide sequence: TGTGCCAGCAGCCCGTCGCTAGGGCCGGATGGGGAGCTGTTTTTT. Protein sequence: CASSPSLGPDGELFF. V and J are TRBV7-6 and TRBJ2-2, with unresolved D. The CDR3 is made up of 15 amino acids. CDR1 and CDR2 from the germline V gene are SGHVS and FNYEAQ. V was trimmed by 5 bases and J by 8 bases, leaving 18 bases between them.

This clone appeared a single time. Here the CDR3 reads CASSKITANYGYTF. CDR3 nucleotides: TGTGCCAGCAGTAAGATAACAGCTAACTATGGCTACACCTTC. The V gene is TRBV6-5, the J gene TRBJ1-2, with unresolved D. This CDR3 has 14 residues. Per the germline V gene, CDR1 is MNHEY and CDR2 is SVGAGI. Trimming removed 5 bases at V and 0 bases at J, with 10 bases between.

The V and J genes are TRBV11-2 and TRBJ2-5, with TRBD2 matching over 13 bases. Germline CDR1 is SGHAT and CDR2 is FQNNGV. The CDR3 loop spans 15 amino acids. V was clipped by 5 bases and J by 5 bases; unmatched bases: 5. CDR3 in amino acids: CASSPTSGRRETQYF. The CDR3 nucleotides are TGTGCCAGCAGCCCGACTAGCGGGAGGCGTGAGACCCAGTACTTC.

The table lists this clone with a few counts. The chain uses TRBV6-1 and TRBJ2-7, with 9 bases identical to TRBD1. The CDR3 is 14 amino acids. The germline V gene encodes CDR1 MNHNS and CDR2 SASEGT. Unmatched junction bases numbered 7, after V lost 5 bases and J lost 5 bases. The CDR3 is CASSSGTGLNEQYF. Written as DNA, the CDR3 is TGTGCCAGCAGTTCCGGGACAGGGCTCAACGAGCAGTACTTC.

This sequence joins TRBV5-1 and TRBJ2-2; a possible D gene is TRBD1 (5 bases). This CDR3 comprises 14 residues. V was shortened by 7 bases and J by 0 bases, with 10 bases between the two germline ends. Germline V CDR1 and CDR2: SGHRS, YFSETQ. This CDR3 reads CASDQGANTGELFF. CDR3 in DNA: TGCGCCAGCGATCAGGGTGCGAACACCGGGGAGCTGTTTTTT.

This clone occurred a few times. A read error may account for a junction end that differs from germline. V is TRBV2 and J is TRBJ2-7; TRBD1 matches at 7 bases. The length of the CDR3 is 14 residues. CDR1 is SNHLY, CDR2 FYNNEI, per germline. The CDR3 here is CASIEQGPSPEQYF. The CDR3 DNA reads as TGTGCCAGCATTGAACAGGGGCCCAGCCCCGAGCAGTACTTC.

V and J are TRBV28 and TRBJ1-1, with D possibly TRBD1 on 6 matching bases. Germline CDR1 reads MDHEN; CDR2 reads SYDVKM. With 6 bases removed from V and 5 bases from J, the gap between germline ends came to 13 bases. This CDR3 is built from 13 residues. CDR3 sequence (DNA): TGTGCCAGCAGGCCCAGTGACAGGACTGAAGCTTTCTTT. Residues: CASRPSDRTEAFF.